The present entry profiles one T cell receptor beta chain with its context. Antigen specificity is unknown. The data are from a study of CD8 T cells in Susac syndrome. Patients having Susac syndrome satisfied recently defined diagnostic criteria for definite or probable disease. This CDR3 is 18 amino acids long. Roughly 0.45 to 1 ug RNA was reverse transcribed with random hexamers. By means of immunoSEQ multiplex PCR, TCR beta CDR3 spanning 54 Vbeta and 13 Jbeta underwent amplification. From the immunoSEQ multiplex PCR reads, TCRdb called clonotypes with MiXCR, one entry per CDR3 protein. This repertoire shows under 85,000 distinct CDR3 sequences, approximately 93% found once; its top ten account for less than 0.6%. General observations from the study: The study found that Susac CD8+ clonal expansion peaked in TEMRA cells and active patients.

The source material was CD8+ T cells from PBMCs. This sequence originates from a human donor with Susac syndrome. The chain combines TRBV21-1 with TRBJ2-5; the table gives TRBD1 as D, unverified against the DNA. TRBV21-1 is marked as a pseudogene. CDR3 DNA sequence: TGTGCCAGCAGCCCGCTGACAGGGGACCAGGTTCGGAAAGAGACCCAGTACTTC. Its translation is CASSPLTGDQVRKETQYF.